A selection of T cell receptor beta chains follows, all from one sample in a study of human CD8 memory T cell subsets. TCRdb reprocessed the 5' RACE reads; each CDR3 protein has one entry and no DNA is given. The sample is made up of about 10,000 distinct CDR3 sequences, and the top ten hold more than 9% of it. The sample was CD8+ stem-like memory T cells (TSCM and TCM) sorted from PBMCs. The receptors derive from a human donor in good health. The CDR3 runs from the conserved cysteine through the conserved F or W. The order of the fields is J gene, V gene, clone size, CDR3 protein. For some rows the clone size is stated as once, few or many, or as a class when expanded; others skip it.

J: TRBJ1-5
V: TRBV6-2/TRBV6-3
size: -
CDR3: CASSYVARRDQPQHF

J: TRBJ2-7
V: TRBV7-8
size: -
CDR3: CASSFESFTGTGQSEQYF

J: TRBJ2-1
V: TRBV20-1
size: -
CDR3: CSAPSGSSYNEQFF

J: TRBJ2-3
V: TRBV15
size: -
CDR3: CATSSLVASGGDTQYF

J: TRBJ1-1
V: TRBV19
size: -
CDR3: CASSMGTNTEAFF

J: TRBJ2-2
V: TRBV19
size: -
CDR3: CASAWARQHTGELFF

J: TRBJ2-1
V: TRBV3-1
size: -
CDR3: CASSQETSSYNEQFF

J: TRBJ2-5
V: TRBV6-2/TRBV6-3
size: medium-sized
CDR3: CASRERLAGVIAQYF

J: TRBJ2-3
V: TRBV2
size: -
CDR3: CASSERGGTDTQYF

J: TRBJ2-7
V: TRBV4-3
size: -
CDR3: CASSQDTSVTGISYEQYF

J: TRBJ2-7
V: TRBV30
size: -
CDR3: CAWTPGSQTYEQYF

J: TRBJ2-7
V: TRBV6-5
size: medium-sized
CDR3: CASSYYGPYEQYF

J: TRBJ2-7
V: TRBV6-5
size: -
CDR3: CASSYRQEETYEQYF

J: TRBJ2-3
V: TRBV12-3/TRBV12-4
size: -
CDR3: CASSFKGGGTDTQYF

J: TRBJ1-6
V: TRBV7-8
size: -
CDR3: CASSFMTGEGNSPLHF

J: TRBJ2-7
V: TRBV6-2/TRBV6-3
size: -
CDR3: CASSYALLYEQYF

J: TRBJ2-1
V: TRBV4-1
size: -
CDR3: CASSQALTDNEQFF

J: TRBJ2-3
V: TRBV7-8
size: medium-sized
CDR3: CASSPEADYTDTQYF

J: TRBJ1-5
V: TRBV12-3/TRBV12-4
size: medium-sized
CDR3: CASSLAGDQPQHF

J: TRBJ2-3
V: TRBV6-2/TRBV6-3
size: -
CDR3: CASSTRVDSEGPTDTQYF

J: TRBJ1-4
V: TRBV15
size: -
CDR3: CATSEDRKNEKLFF

J: TRBJ1-5
V: TRBV6-1
size: -
CDR3: CASSEWGFGNQPQHF

J: TRBJ1-1
V: TRBV25-1
size: -
CDR3: CASSEMGTGERDTEAFF

J: TRBJ2-1
V: TRBV28
size: -
CDR3: CASSLFRSDLGGDEQFF

J: TRBJ2-3
V: TRBV2
size: -
CDR3: CASSDPTGGPNIALSTDTQYF

J: TRBJ2-1
V: TRBV20-1
size: -
CDR3: CSARIADNEQFF

J: TRBJ2-7
V: TRBV19
size: -
CDR3: CASSPRLAGGRTKAYEQYF

J: TRBJ2-3
V: TRBV7-6
size: medium-sized
CDR3: CASSLGGVAGGITDTQYF

J: TRBJ1-2
V: TRBV21-1
size: -
CDR3: CASSKSYRVGYGYTF

J: TRBJ1-2
V: TRBV24-1
size: -
CDR3: CATSDPRGSRVGYTF

J: TRBJ2-1
V: TRBV11-2
size: -
CDR3: CASSFSGGTGFF

J: TRBJ2-5
V: TRBV20-1
size: -
CDR3: CSAPRVADRAGETQYF

J: TRBJ1-1
V: TRBV12-3/TRBV12-4
size: -
CDR3: CASTLNGMGNTEAFF

J: TRBJ1-1
V: TRBV28
size: -
CDR3: CASSITPGLSEAFF

J: TRBJ2-7
V: TRBV2
size: medium-sized
CDR3: CASRAIQGYEQYF

J: TRBJ2-1
V: TRBV14
size: -
CDR3: CASSQELTGFDEQFF

J: TRBJ1-6
V: TRBV11-2
size: -
CDR3: CASSNLVGQGRTPLHF

J: TRBJ2-3
V: TRBV28
size: -
CDR3: CASSLATDTQYF

J: TRBJ1-1
V: TRBV28
size: -
CDR3: CASSLWSITGSPTEAFF

J: TRBJ2-3
V: TRBV6-6
size: -
CDR3: CASSYPRGGAELDTQYF

J: TRBJ2-7
V: TRBV28
size: -
CDR3: CASSPGLGDLSYEQYF

J: TRBJ1-4
V: TRBV28
size: medium-sized
CDR3: CASTTTGVGNQEKLFF

J: TRBJ1-4
V: TRBV6-5
size: -
CDR3: CASSYSQWDSDEKLFF

J: TRBJ2-4
V: TRBV14
size: -
CDR3: CASSPLASGRKLAKNIQYF

J: TRBJ2-7
V: TRBV29-1
size: medium-sized
CDR3: CSVLTETYEQYF

J: TRBJ2-7
V: TRBV5-6
size: -
CDR3: CASSFSAGDYEQYF

J: TRBJ2-1
V: TRBV2
size: medium-sized
CDR3: CASSEAPTNEQFF

J: TRBJ1-1
V: TRBV29-1
size: -
CDR3: CSVVVESQTEAFF

J: TRBJ2-7
V: TRBV7-8
size: -
CDR3: CASSASLRERDEQYF

J: TRBJ2-7
V: TRBV4-2
size: -
CDR3: CASSQETDPYEQYF

J: TRBJ2-7
V: TRBV4-1
size: -
CDR3: CASSQGQGYSYEQYF

J: TRBJ2-7
V: TRBV21-1
size: -
CDR3: CASPRGRTGEQYF

J: TRBJ2-5
V: TRBV7-8
size: -
CDR3: CASSLGVELGETQYF

J: TRBJ2-7
V: TRBV23-1
size: medium-sized
CDR3: CASTYQNQWEQYF

J: TRBJ1-1
V: TRBV5-1
size: -
CDR3: CASSFDTTGLLNTEAFF

J: TRBJ2-7
V: TRBV20-1
size: -
CDR3: CSARHDQKVLGEQYF

J: TRBJ2-7
V: TRBV18
size: -
CDR3: CASSPRTGPYEQYF

J: TRBJ2-5
V: TRBV2
size: -
CDR3: CASSPEDRDLVEGRQETQYF

J: TRBJ1-5
V: TRBV28
size: medium-sized
CDR3: CASRKRGEARPQHF

J: TRBJ2-5
V: TRBV7-3
size: -
CDR3: CASSLTSGETQYF